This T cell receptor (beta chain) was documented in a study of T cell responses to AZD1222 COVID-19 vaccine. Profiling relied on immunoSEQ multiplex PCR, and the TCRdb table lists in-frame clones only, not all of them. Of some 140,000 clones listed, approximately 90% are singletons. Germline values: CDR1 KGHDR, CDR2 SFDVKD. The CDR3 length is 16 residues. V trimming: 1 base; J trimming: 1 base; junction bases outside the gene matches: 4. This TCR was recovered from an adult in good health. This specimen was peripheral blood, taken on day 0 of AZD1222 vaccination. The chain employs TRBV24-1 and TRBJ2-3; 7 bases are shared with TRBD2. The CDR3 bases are TGTGCCACCAGTGATTTTCGGGGGGAGGGCACAGATACGCAGTATTTT. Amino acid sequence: CATSDFRGEGTDTQYF.